What follows are 21 T cell receptor beta chains derived from one specimen sequenced in a study of T cell repertoires in cytomegalovirus infection. Which antigens these TCRs recognize remains unknown. From the reads, TCRdb called clonotypes with MiXCR, one entry per CDR3 protein. The sample consists of 110,000 or so distinct CDR3 sequences, roughly 30% of them appearing once. Sequencing used CD8+ T cells from cultured PBMCs, obtained from culture after CMV antigen stimulation. The receptors shown here come from a human donor in good health (CMV status not recorded). Some clones in this sample may be carry-over from other donors' samples.

This clonotype came up many times. The chain joins TRBV7-8 to TRBJ1-5, with no clear D. Germline V gives CDR1 SGHVS, CDR2 FQNEAQ. The CDR3 extends over 13 amino acids. V lost 4 bases and J lost 4, with 8 bases in between. The CDR3 DNA follows: TGTGCCAGCAGCTCCGGAGCGAATCAGCCCCAGCATTTT. Its translation is CASSSGANQPQHF.

This sequence joins TRBV12-3 or TRBV12-4 and TRBJ2-3; D remains ambiguous. Trimming took 7 bases from V and 6 from J, leaving 5 bases between them. This CDR3 region has 10 residues. CDR3 bases: TGTGCCAGCAAAGGGGATACGCAGTATTTT. Translation gives CASKGDTQYF.

In its sample, this clonotype was seen once. The chain uses TRBV4-1 and TRBJ1-5; D is unclear. The germline gives CDR1 MGHRA, CDR2 YSYEKL. V lost 4 bases and J lost 4, with 8 bases in between. This CDR3 is built from 13 residues. The CDR3, as DNA: TGCGCCAGCAGCCCGCAAGCAAATCAGCCCCAGCATTTT. Translating it yields CASSPQANQPQHF.

V gene TRBV5-4 combines with J gene TRBJ2-7; 9 bases agree with TRBD1. This CDR3 spans 14 amino acids. Trimming removed 3 bases from V and 5 bases from J; junction bases left unmatched: 6. Germline V lookup: CDR1 SGHNT, CDR2 YYREEE (reference sequence). CDR3 residues: CASSYGQGIDEQYF. The CDR3 DNA reads as TGTGCCAGCAGCTACGGACAGGGGATCGACGAGCAGTACTTC.

This clonotype has a handful of counts. This chain connects TRBV7-9 to TRBJ1-2, with TRBD1 identical over 8 bases. Germline V gene sequence: CDR1 SEHNR, CDR2 FQNEAQ (reference sequence). This CDR3 has 14 residues. The junction had 6 bases not matched to a gene; V was cut back by 5 bases and J by 4 bases. The CDR3 nucleotides read TGTGCCAGCAGCGGACAGGGAAATTTCTATGGCTACACCTTC. Encoded protein: CASSGQGNFYGYTF.

The V call is TRBV4-3, the J call TRBJ2-7; possible D gene TRBD1, 6 bases. This CDR3 contains 15 residues. V shed 1 base and J shed 0 bases, with 10 bases lying between them. The germline CDR1 and CDR2 sequences are LGHNA and YSLEER. In nucleotides, the CDR3 is TGCGCCAGCAGCCAAGTTCAGGACAGCTCCTACGAGCAGTACTTC. This codes for CASSQVQDSSYEQYF.

This clonotype was seen more than once but under ten times. The chain links TRBV5-5 to TRBJ2-2; D not certain. The V gene's germline CDR1 is SGHKS and CDR2 YYEKEE (reference sequence). The CDR3 runs 14 residues. V lost 2 bases to trimming and J lost 7 bases, with 12 bases between them. CDR3 protein: CASSLVGFGGELFF. CDR3 DNA: TGTGCCAGCAGCTTAGTAGGGTTTGGCGGGGAGCTGTTTTTT. Full variable domain (outside the CDR3, taken from reference TRBV5-5 and TRBJ2-2): DAGVTQSPTHLIKTRGQQVTLRCSPISGHKSVSWYQQVLGQGPQFIFQYYEKEERGRGNFPDRFSARQFPNYSSELNVNALLLGDSALYLCASSLVGFGGELFFGEGSRLTVL.

As to this clonotype: This may arise from a read error, as a much more abundant clone is one base away. The chain links TRBV4-1 to TRBJ2-5, with 10 bases identical to TRBD2. Germline assignment: CDR1 MGHRA and CDR2 YSYEKL. The CDR3 is 18 residues long. CDR3 nucleotides: TGCGCCAGCAGCCAAGTGTCTAGCGGGGGATCAGAACAAGAGACCCAGCACTTC. Translated, it gives CASSQVSSGGSEQETQHF.

V is TRBV9 and J is TRBJ2-2, with TRBD1 matching over 9 bases. With V trimmed by 7 bases and J by 2 bases, 3 bases remained unmatched. CDR3 size: 14 residues. Germline V gives CDR1 SGDLS, CDR2 YYNGEE. This chain's CDR3 is CASQGQGNTGELFF. In DNA, the CDR3 is TGTGCCAGCCAGGGACAGGGTAACACCGGGGAGCTGTTTTTT.

This clonotype was seen more than once but under ten times. This chain links TRBV12-3 or TRBV12-4 with TRBJ1-2; D not certain. The CDR3 runs 15 residues. V gave up 3 bases and J gave up 1 base, with 12 bases separating them. The chain's CDR3 is CASSFSFPDNYGYTF. CDR3 bases: TGTGCCAGCAGTTTTTCTTTCCCGGATAACTATGGCTACACCTTC.

This clonotype turned up a few times. The chain joins TRBV6-2 or TRBV6-3 to TRBJ2-7; 7 bases map to TRBD1. Per the germline V gene, CDR1 is MNHEY and CDR2 is SVGEGT. This CDR3 is built from 14 residues. J gave up 5 bases and V 2 bases, and 6 bases lay outside the gene matches. CDR3 region: CASSYIDRVHEQYF. The CDR3 DNA follows: TGTGCCAGCAGTTACATCGACAGGGTCCACGAGCAGTACTTC.

This clonotype was seen ten or more times. The chain uses TRBV28 and TRBJ2-1, with 7 bases fitting TRBD1. With V trimmed by 6 bases and J by 3 bases, 5 bases remained unmatched. The V gene's germline CDR1 is MDHEN and CDR2 SYDVKM. The CDR3 totals 14 residues. CDR3 bases: TGTGCCAGCAGCCCCGGGACAGACTACAATGAGCAGTTCTTC. Amino acids: CASSPGTDYNEQFF.

The rearrangement uses TRBV7-2 and TRBJ2-3; D is uncertain. CDR1 SGHTA and CDR2 FQGNSA come from the germline V gene. V was clipped by 5 bases and J by 1 base, with 13 bases between them. The CDR3 has 15 amino acids. CDR3 in amino acids: CASSVVVRRTDTQYF. In nucleotides, the CDR3 is TGTGCCAGCAGCGTCGTGGTACGGCGCACAGATACGCAGTATTTT. The full variable domain, rest sourced from reference TRBV7-2 and TRBJ2-3, is GAGVSQSPSNKVTEKGKDVELRCDPISGHTALYWYRQSLGQGLEFLIYFQGNSAPDKSGLPSDRFSAERTGGSVSTLTIQRTQQEDSAVYLCASSVVVRRTDTQYFGPGTRLTVL.

This clonotype was recorded only once. The chain has TRBV5-1 and TRBJ2-7, with 7 bases matching TRBD1. CDR1 is SGHRS, CDR2 YFSETQ, per germline. The CDR3 is 16 residues long. The V gene end was trimmed by 1 base and the J gene end by 0 bases; junction bases not matched to a gene: 7. CDR3 coding DNA: TGCGCCAGCAGCTTGCCTACGGACAGGAGCTCCTACGAGCAGTACTTC. This encodes CASSLPTDRSSYEQYF.

The rearrangement uses TRBV27 and TRBJ2-5; the D is unclear. The CDR3 has 13 amino acids. Germline CDR1 reads MNHEY; CDR2 reads SMNVEV (reference sequence). V was pared by 3 bases and J by 5 bases, with 10 bases between. In DNA, the CDR3 is TGTGCCAGCAGTTTGGTACGGACGGAGACCCAGTACTTC. Its protein product is CASSLVRTETQYF.

The chain recombines TRBV6-2 or TRBV6-3 with TRBJ2-7; the D gene is possibly TRBD1 (6 bases). Trimming cost V 2 bases and J 7 bases, with 12 bases left between them. Germline V CDR1 and CDR2: MNHEY, SVGEGT. CDR3 length: 13 residues. The CDR3 DNA sequence: TGTGCCAGCAGTTACAACAGGGTAGGGGAGCAGTACTTC. Encoded protein: CASSYNRVGEQYF.

The V call is TRBV6-2 or TRBV6-3, the J call TRBJ1-1; D is ambiguous. The V gene's germline CDR1 is MNHEY and CDR2 SVGEGT. The CDR3 sequence is 14 residues long. V was trimmed by 6 bases and J by 4 bases, leaving 15 bases between them. Here the CDR3 reads CASRASWSSTEAFF. In DNA, the CDR3 is TGTGCCAGCAGGGCCTCATGGAGTAGCACTGAAGCTTTCTTT.

This rearrangement joins TRBV7-2 to TRBJ1-2; D possibly corresponds to TRBD1 (5 bases). V was shortened by 0 bases and J by 8 bases, with 16 bases between the two germline ends. The CDR3 covers 15 residues. Germline CDR1 SGHTA, CDR2 FQGNSA. The CDR3 is CASSLAPGTSVGYTF. For the CDR3, the DNA is TGTGCCAGCAGCTTAGCGCCCGGGACCTCGGTCGGCTACACCTTC.

This clonotype has only a few counts. The chain recombines TRBV7-2 with TRBJ2-7; maybe TRBD2 (5 bases). CDR3 length: 15 amino acids. The germline V gene encodes CDR1 SGHTA and CDR2 FQGNSA. Trimming shortened V by 5 bases and J by 2 bases, and 16 bases separated the two germline ends. CDR3 sequence reads: CASSDLGGPPYEQYF. In nucleotides, the CDR3 is TGTGCCAGCAGCGACCTCGGCGGGCCTCCCTACGAGCAGTACTTC.

The J gene is TRBJ2-1, the V gene TRBV25-1; possibly TRBD1 for D (6 bases). Germline V gene data show CDR1 as MGHDK and CDR2 as SYGVNS. This CDR3 is 14 amino acids long. Trimming cost V 8 bases and J 1 base, with 12 bases left between them. The CDR3: CASDQGSSYNEQFF. CDR3 nucleotides: TGTGCCAGCGATCAGGGGAGTTCCTACAATGAGCAGTTCTTC.

There are a few counts of this clonotype. The rearrangement joins TRBV18 to TRBJ2-4; 7 positions match TRBD1. Germline V gene data show CDR1 as KGHSH and CDR2 as LQKENI. Germline trimming cut 0 bases from V and 6 bases from J; bases unmatched to any gene: 8. The CDR3 consists of 16 residues. CDR3 bases: TGTGCCAGCTCACCACCGATCCGACAGGGAGTAAACATTCAGTACTTC. Protein: CASSPPIRQGVNIQYF.